This record looks at one TCR beta chain sequence and its context. The entry originates in a study of control samples from healthy donors and cancer patients. Clones were read by immunoSEQ multiplex PCR, and TCRdb kept only the in-frame ones, dropping some. Here the sample spans around 95,000 clones, more than 85% being singletons. J gave up 6 bases and V 3 bases, and 7 bases lay outside the gene matches. Germline V gene sequence: CDR1 SGHDN, CDR2 FVKESK. The CDR3 is 15 residues long. The V call is TRBV14, the J call TRBJ2-1, with 8 bases fitting TRBD2. Sequencing input: blood. This TCR came from a woman in her forties or fifties in good health. CDR3 residues: CASSHLGGLGNEQFF. CDR3 sequence (DNA): TGTGCCAGCAGCCATTTGGGGGGACTAGGCAATGAGCAGTTCTTC.